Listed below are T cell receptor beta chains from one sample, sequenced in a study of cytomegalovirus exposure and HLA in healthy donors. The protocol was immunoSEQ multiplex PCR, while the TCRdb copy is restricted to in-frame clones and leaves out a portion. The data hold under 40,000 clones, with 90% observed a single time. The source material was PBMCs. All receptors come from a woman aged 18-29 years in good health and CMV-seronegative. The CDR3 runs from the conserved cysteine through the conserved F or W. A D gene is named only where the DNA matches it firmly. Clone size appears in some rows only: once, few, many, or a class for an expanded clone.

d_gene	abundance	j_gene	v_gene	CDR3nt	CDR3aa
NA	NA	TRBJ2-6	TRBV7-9	TGTGCCAGCAGCCGTTTCGAAAGTCGATCGGGAACTGGGGCCAACGTCCTGACTTTC	CASSRFESRSGTGANVLTF
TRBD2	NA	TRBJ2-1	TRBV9	TGTGCCAGCAGCGTGACTAGCGGGGACAATGAGCAGTTCTTC	CASSVTSGDNEQFF
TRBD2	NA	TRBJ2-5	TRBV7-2	TGTGCCAGCAGCTTAGCAGCGGGAGTACGAGAGACCCAGTACTTC	CASSLAAGVRETQYF
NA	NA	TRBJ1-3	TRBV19	TGTGCCAGTAGTCCCCGGGGACACCCCTCTGGAAACACCATATATTTT	CASSPRGHPSGNTIYF
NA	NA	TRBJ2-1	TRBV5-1	TGCGCCAGCAGCCCGGCTAGGACGGGTAGCGGATCCTACAATGAGCAGTTCTTC	CASSPARTGSGSYNEQFF
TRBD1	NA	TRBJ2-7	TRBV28	TGTGCCAGCAGTTTGGGGACAGGGTCCCTTGACGAGCAGTACTTC	CASSLGTGSLDEQYF
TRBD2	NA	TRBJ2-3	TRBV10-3	TGTGCCATCAGTGACGACGCGGGAGGGCCTCGGGATACGCAGTATTTT	CAISDDAGGPRDTQYF
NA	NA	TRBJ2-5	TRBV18	TGTGCCAGCTCACCCCCGGACAGGGAGATAGCGGGAGTAGGAGAGACCCAGTACTTC	CASSPPDREIAGVGETQYF
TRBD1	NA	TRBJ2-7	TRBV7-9	TGTGCCAGCAGCTTAGGGACAGGGGATCCTACGCAGTACTTC	CASSLGTGDPTQYF
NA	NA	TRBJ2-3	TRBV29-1	TGCAGCGTTATTTCTCGCACAGATACGCAGTATTTT	CSVISRTDTQYF
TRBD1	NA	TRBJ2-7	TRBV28	TGTGCCAGCAGGCTTCAAGGGACAGGGGATTCCTACGAGCAGTACTTC	CASRLQGTGDSYEQYF
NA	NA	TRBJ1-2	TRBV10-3	TGTGCCATCACCCCGACAGACTCCTATGGCTACACCTTC	CAITPTDSYGYTF
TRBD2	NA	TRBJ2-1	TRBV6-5	TGTGCCAGCAGTTACTCGGGGGGGGAGCAGTTCTTC	CASSYSGGEQFF
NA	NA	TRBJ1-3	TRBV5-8	TGTGCCAGCAGCTTGACCCTGACAGCCTCTGGAAACACCATATATTTT	CASSLTLTASGNTIYF
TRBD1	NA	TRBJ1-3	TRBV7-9	TGTGCCAGCAGCTGGGGACAGGTCGGCTCTGGAAACACCATATATTTT	CASSWGQVGSGNTIYF
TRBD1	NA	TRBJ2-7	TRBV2	TGTGCCAGCAGTGGACAGGGGGCTCACGAGCAGTACTTC	CASSGQGAHEQYF
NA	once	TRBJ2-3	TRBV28	TGTGCCAGCAGCCCAAACAGGGTTCCGGCAGATACGCAGTATTTT	CASSPNRVPADTQYF
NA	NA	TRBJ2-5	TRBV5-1	TGCGCCAGCAGGGTGAGGACTGAGGAAGGGTCCCAGTACTTC	CASRVRTEEGSQYF
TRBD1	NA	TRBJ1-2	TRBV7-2	TGTGCCAGCAGTTACCTAGGGGACAGCTACTATGGCTACACCTTC	CASSYLGDSYYGYTF
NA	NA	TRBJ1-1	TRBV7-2	TGTGCCAGCAGCGCCGATCGGTGGAACACTGAAGCTTTCTTT	CASSADRWNTEAFF
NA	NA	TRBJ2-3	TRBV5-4	TGTGCCAGCAGCTTCAGGCTATCCAGCACAGATACGCAGTATTTT	CASSFRLSSTDTQYF
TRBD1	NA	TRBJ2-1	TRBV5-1	TGCGCCAGCAGCTTGGCCGGGACAGGGGTCAATGAGCAGTTCTTC	CASSLAGTGVNEQFF
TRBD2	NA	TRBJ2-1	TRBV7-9	TGTGCCAGCAGCTTACTAGCGGTCTCCTACAATGAGCAGTTCTTC	CASSLLAVSYNEQFF
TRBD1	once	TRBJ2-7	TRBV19	TGTGCCAGTAGTAGGAACAGGGGCCTCGTCCACGAGCAGTACTTC	CASSRNRGLVHEQYF
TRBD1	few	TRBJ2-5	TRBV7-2	TGTGCCAGCCGACAGGGGGGAGAGACCCAGTACTTC	CASRQGGETQYF
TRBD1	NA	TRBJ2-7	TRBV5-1	TGCGCCAGCAGACAGGGGGGTTCCTACGAGCAGTACTTC	CASRQGGSYEQYF
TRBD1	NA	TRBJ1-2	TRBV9	TGTGCCAGCAGCGTAGAACTTGGGACAGGGTATGGCTACACCTTC	CASSVELGTGYGYTF
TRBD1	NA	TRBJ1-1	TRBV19	TGTGCCAGTAGTATGGAAATAAGACAGGGGTTACCTAACACTGAAGCTTTCTTT	CASSMEIRQGLPNTEAFF
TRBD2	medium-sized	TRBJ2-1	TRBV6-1	TGTGCCAGCAGTGAACTAGCGGGAGGGTACAATGAGCAGTTCTTC	CASSELAGGYNEQFF
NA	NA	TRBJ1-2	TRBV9	TGTGCCAGCAGCGTAGCACAGAACTATGGCTACACCTTC	CASSVAQNYGYTF
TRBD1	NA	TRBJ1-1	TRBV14	TGTGCCAGCAGCGGGACAGGGGACGCTTTCTTT	CASSGTGDAFF
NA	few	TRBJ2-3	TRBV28	TGTGCCAGCAGTTTAGGGGAGATCCTTAGCACAGATACGCAGTATTTT	CASSLGEILSTDTQYF
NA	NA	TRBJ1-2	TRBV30	TGTGCCTGGAGCCCCCGGTGGGGGGGCGTTGACTATGGCTACACCTTC	CAWSPRWGGVDYGYTF
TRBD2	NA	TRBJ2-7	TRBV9	TGTGCCAGCAGCCCTTTTGCGGGAGGCGTCGAGCAGTACTTC	CASSPFAGGVEQYF
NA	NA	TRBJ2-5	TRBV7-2	TGTGCCAGCAGCCTTCACGGGGAGACCCAGTACTTC	CASSLHGETQYF
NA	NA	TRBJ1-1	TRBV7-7	TGTGCCAGCAGCGCACTGGCGGGCACTGAAGCTTTCTTT	CASSALAGTEAFF
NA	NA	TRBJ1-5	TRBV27	TGTGCCAGCAGTTTATTCGGAGGAAATATTAATGGTGGCAATCAGCCCCAGCATTTT	CASSLFGGNINGGNQPQHF
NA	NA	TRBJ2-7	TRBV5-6	TGTGCCAGCAGCTTGAGGGCAGGGAATTGGGACGAGCAGTACTTC	CASSLRAGNWDEQYF
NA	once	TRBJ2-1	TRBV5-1	TGCGCCAGCAGCTTGGTTCGGGGATTGTGGTACAATGAGCAGTTCTTC	CASSLVRGLWYNEQFF
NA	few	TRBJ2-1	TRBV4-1	TGCGCCAGCAGCCAAGACCTAGGGGGTCCCTCCCAGTTCTTC	CASSQDLGGPSQFF
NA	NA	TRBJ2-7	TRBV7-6	TGTGCCAGCAGCTTAGGGGGCCTGCCTACCTACGAGCAGTACTTC	CASSLGGLPTYEQYF
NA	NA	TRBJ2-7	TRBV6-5	TGTGCCAGCAGTTACTTCCAGGGGACCCCCTACGAGCAGTACTTC	CASSYFQGTPYEQYF
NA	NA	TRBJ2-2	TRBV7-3	TGTGCCAGCAGCCCCCTGGGGGGGGTCGGGGGCAGCGGGGAGCTGTTTTTT	CASSPLGGVGGSGELFF
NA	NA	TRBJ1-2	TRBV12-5	TGTGCTAGTGGTTGGGACATTTACTATAACTATGGCTACACCTTC	CASGWDIYYNYGYTF
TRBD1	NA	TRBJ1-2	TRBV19	TGTGCCAGTAGTGAACCGGGACAGGGGGCGGTCGACTATGGCTACACCTTC	CASSEPGQGAVDYGYTF
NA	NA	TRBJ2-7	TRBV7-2	TGTGCCAGCAGCTTGTCACAGCTGCAATCCTACGAGCAGTACTTC	CASSLSQLQSYEQYF
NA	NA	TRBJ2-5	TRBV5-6	TGTGCCAGCAGCCCCCTCCGGGGTCAAGAGACCCAGTACTTC	CASSPLRGQETQYF
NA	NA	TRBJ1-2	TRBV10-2	TGCGCCAGCAGTGATTATGGGAGTAACTATGGCTACACCTTC	CASSDYGSNYGYTF
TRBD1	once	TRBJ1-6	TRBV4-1	TGCGCCAGCAGCCTTGAAGGGACAGGGGGCTATAATTCACCCCTCCACTTT	CASSLEGTGGYNSPLHF
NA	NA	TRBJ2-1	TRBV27	TGTGCCAGCAGTTCATACAGGAGGGCCTCGAATGAGCAGTTCTTC	CASSSYRRASNEQFF
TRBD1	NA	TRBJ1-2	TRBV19	TGTGCCAGTAGTCCCAGGGGGCGGGATGGCTACACCTTC	CASSPRGRDGYTF
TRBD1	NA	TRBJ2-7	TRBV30	TGTGCCTGGAGTGTACGGTGGGACAGAGTAGGGGCCTACGAGCAGTACTTC	CAWSVRWDRVGAYEQYF
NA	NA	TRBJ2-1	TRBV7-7	TGTGCTAGCAGCTTAGGAGTGGGGGCCCGCTCCTACAATGAGCAGTTCTTC	CASSLGVGARSYNEQFF
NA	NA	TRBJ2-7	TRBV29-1	TGCAGCGCCCTCCTCCCTCCCTACGAGCAGTACTTC	CSALLPPYEQYF
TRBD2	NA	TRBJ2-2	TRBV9	TGTGCCAGCAGCACCAATTCACTAGCGGCGAACACCGGGGAGCTGTTTTTT	CASSTNSLAANTGELFF
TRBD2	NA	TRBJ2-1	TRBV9	TGTGCCAGCAGCGTGACGACTAGCGGGAGCCCCAATGAGCAGTTCTTC	CASSVTTSGSPNEQFF
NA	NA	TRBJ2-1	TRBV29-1	TGCAGCGTTGCGGTGCGGGGAGTGAGAAATGAGCAGTTCTTC	CSVAVRGVRNEQFF
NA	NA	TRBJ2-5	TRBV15	TGTGCCACCAGCAGAGATATAGCGATATTCCAAGAGACCCAGTACTTC	CATSRDIAIFQETQYF